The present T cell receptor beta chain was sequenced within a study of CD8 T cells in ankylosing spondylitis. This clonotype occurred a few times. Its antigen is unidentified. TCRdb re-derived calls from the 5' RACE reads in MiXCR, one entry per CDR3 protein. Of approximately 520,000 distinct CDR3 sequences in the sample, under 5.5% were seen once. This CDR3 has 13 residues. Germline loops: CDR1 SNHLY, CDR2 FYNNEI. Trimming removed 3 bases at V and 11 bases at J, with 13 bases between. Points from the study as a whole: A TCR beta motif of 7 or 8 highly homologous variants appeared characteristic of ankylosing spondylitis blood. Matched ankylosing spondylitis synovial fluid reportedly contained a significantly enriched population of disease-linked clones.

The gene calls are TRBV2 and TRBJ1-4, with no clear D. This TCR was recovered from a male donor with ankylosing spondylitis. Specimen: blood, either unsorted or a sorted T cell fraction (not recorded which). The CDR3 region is CASSEAYKSKLFF. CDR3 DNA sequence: TGTGCCAGCAGTGAGGCCTATAAGTCGAAACTGTTTTTT.